This T cell receptor (beta chain) was sequenced in a study of T cells after yellow fever vaccination (dated by TCRdb to the late 2010s). Looking at the study overall: Libraries from fractions with low cell numbers were prepared with the SMART-Seq v4 Ultra Low Input RNA kit. Two healthy male donors, one aged 18 to 30 and one aged 30 to 40 years, were included in the cohort. To follow T-cell clones before and after primary and booster YFV17D yellow fever vaccination, bulk TCR alpha and beta repertoires were sequenced over time. Blood samples were taken at several timepoints before and after primary and secondary immunization, and bulk PBMC replicates and cell subsets were isolated. Results the study describes overall, beyond this receptor: Computational filtering was needed because FACS-sorted repertoires could contain abundant contaminating clonotypes from the bulk population. A small share of clonotypes occurred in both CD4 and CD8 compartments, likely arising from convergent recombination. Because the study included only a couple of donors, the extent to which the findings can be generalized is limited. Most clones expanded after primary vaccination (around 96% of CD4 and approximately 90% of CD8) were re-detected after the booster, suggesting that broad memory maintenance occurred. The secondary T-cell response was found to be weaker but faster than the primary response, with a peak reached on day 5 rather than on day 15.

The treatment or condition label, as the study defines it: live attenuated yellow fever vaccine strain. At every blood-draw timepoint, two biological replicates of bulk PBMCs were collected. PBMCs were isolated from peripheral blood using a standard Ficoll-Paque protocol. RNA was extracted with TriZol from bulk PBMCs, CD4 and CD8 fractions, and dextramer-positive and dextramer-negative fractions. For CDR1 and CDR2, the germline V gene (reference sequence) lists LNHDA and SQIVND. From the cysteine through the phenylalanine, the CDR3 covers 15 amino acids. Only the CDR3 part of the read is kept: 45 bases, read in frame from the first base. Relative to germline, V is 7 bases shorter and J is 6 bases shorter, with 18 bases between their ends. About this clonotype itself: Its antigen has not been determined. Base quality data are lacking; no much larger clone is found one base away.

TCR cDNA was synthesized by 5'RACE template switching, which introduced a universal primer site and unique molecular identifiers. cDNA synthesis was primed from both the TCR alpha and TCR beta constant segments. Library amplification involved two PCR steps, and the second step added sample barcodes and sequencing adapters. Sequencing of the libraries was done on either Illumina HiSeq 2500 (2x100 bp) or NovaSeq (2x150 bp). The original pipeline was this. MIGEC was used to demultiplex reads and collapse the reads into UMI consensus sequences, and MiXCR was used for V(D)J alignment. Using edgeR on replicate PBMC samples, clonotypes were called vaccine-responding if FDR was below 0.01 and the log2 fold change was above 5 up to day 15. Each bulk clonotype received a CD4 or CD8 identity based on whether the sequenced CD4 or CD8 repertoire contained that clonotype at higher abundance. The public reads were reanalyzed by TCRdb: fastp trimming at Q25, MiXCR alignment, in-frame beta chains only. One record per CDR3 amino acid sequence lists the most common genes and DNA. These V and J calls derive from TCRdb rather than the authors' analysis. The sample contains some 600,000 distinct CDR3 sequences, 9% to 15% of them found a single time. The top ten clonotypes cover about 15% of the sample.

The chain couples TRBV19 to TRBJ2-2, and possibly TRBD1, on 5 matching bases. The clonotype originates from a man younger than 40 who received the YFV17D yellow fever vaccine. The specimen comprised PBMCs, sampled on the day of the yellow fever booster vaccination. The CDR3 region reads CASTGQGGFSGELFF. The DNA sequence follows: TGTGCCAGTACAGGGCAGGGTGGATTCTCCGGGGAGCTGTTTTTT.